A selection of T cell receptor beta chains follows, all from one sample in a study of T cell changes during pregnancy in multiple sclerosis. Data came from immunoSEQ multiplex PCR; TCRdb stores just in-frame clones and leaves some out. This sample yields about 35,000 clones, of which roughly 90% are seen a single time; 0.3% to 0.4% belongs to the top ten. Here the sequenced sample was CD4+ T cells from peripheral blood mononuclear cells, taken in the second trimester of pregnancy. Receptors originate from a female donor with multiple sclerosis, enrolled in a pregnancy study. Both conserved end residues are trimmed from each CDR3.

V gene: TRBV6-5
J gene: TRBJ2-6
CDR3 protein: ASSSRSSGANVLT

V gene: TRBV9
J gene: TRBJ2-1
CDR3 protein: ASSVQGVSEQF

V gene: TRBV11-2
J gene: TRBJ2-2
CDR3 protein: ASSLVYAARSTGELF

V gene: TRBV5-1
J gene: TRBJ1-5
CDR3 protein: ASSFRGGNQPQH

V gene: TRBV6-5
J gene: TRBJ1-2
CDR3 protein: ASSYSEELNYGYT

V gene: TRBV6-5
J gene: TRBJ1-6
CDR3 protein: ASSLGQGDSPLH

V gene: TRBV27
J gene: TRBJ2-1
CDR3 protein: ASSQGGWGEQF

V gene: TRBV2
J gene: TRBJ2-5
CDR3 protein: AGTEGGETQY

V gene: TRBV7-7
J gene: TRBJ2-5
CDR3 protein: ASSSTSGSQETQY

V gene: TRBV9
J gene: TRBJ1-5
CDR3 protein: ASSHTGDGDQPQH

V gene: TRBV6-1
J gene: TRBJ1-3
CDR3 protein: ASSEQQGLSGNTIY

V gene: TRBV4-2
J gene: TRBJ1-1
CDR3 protein: ASSQEKGARTEAF

V gene: TRBV2
J gene: TRBJ1-4
CDR3 protein: ASRLTGTGSEKLF

V gene: TRBV18
J gene: TRBJ1-3
CDR3 protein: ASSRPGTGGSGNTIY

V gene: TRBV5-4
J gene: TRBJ2-7
CDR3 protein: ASSLQLVSSYEQY

V gene: TRBV10-3
J gene: TRBJ1-2
CDR3 protein: AITLDRVANYGYT

V gene: TRBV19
J gene: TRBJ2-2
CDR3 protein: ASSIVGGNTGELF

V gene: TRBV5-1
J gene: TRBJ2-2
CDR3 protein: ASSGLAGANTGELF

V gene: TRBV5-8
J gene: TRBJ2-3
CDR3 protein: ASSLGSSGSTDTQY

V gene: TRBV6-5
J gene: TRBJ2-5
CDR3 protein: ASRSSGQETQY

V gene: TRBV10-2
J gene: TRBJ1-2
CDR3 protein: ASLDSGGSYGYT

V gene: TRBV7-2
J gene: TRBJ1-5
CDR3 protein: ASSLVTNSNQPQH

V gene: TRBV5-1
J gene: TRBJ2-7
CDR3 protein: ASRRAGGESEQY

V gene: TRBV27
J gene: TRBJ1-2
CDR3 protein: ASSRSGQYGYT

V gene: TRBV28
J gene: TRBJ2-3
CDR3 protein: ASSTPLGLADTDTQY

V gene: TRBV29-1
J gene: TRBJ1-5
CDR3 protein: SASAGANQPQH

V gene: TRBV5-1
J gene: TRBJ2-1
CDR3 protein: ASRPGLAGGAQF

V gene: TRBV7-6
J gene: TRBJ1-5
CDR3 protein: ASSPQTGFFQPQH